This T cell receptor (beta chain) was captured by sequencing in a study of T-cell memory formation after mild COVID-19 (dated by TCRdb to about 2021). Notes on the research overall: TCR sequence clusters from the two donors were largely donor specific. In two donors, T-cell clones that expanded and contracted after mild COVID-19 were followed by sequencing TCRalpha and TCRbeta repertoires longitudinally. Two young, previously healthy adult volunteers, one female and one male, were included in the cohort. The paper's findings and limits, for the study overall: The detection of some responding clones in pre-infection memory suggests that pre-existing cross-reactive memory T cells joined the SARS-CoV-2 response. Clones that contracted from day 15 to 85 showed balanced CD4/CD8 phenotypes, whereas a second wave of clones that expanded from day 15 to 37 leaned towards CD4+. The second-wave clones that peaked on day 37 were not confirmed to be SARS-CoV-2 specific. Contracting CD4+ clones appeared mostly in the CM and EM memory subsets, whereas CD8+ clones were enriched in EMRA. Only a couple of mild cases were covered in the study, and larger cohorts including severe cases with pre-infection samples were considered necessary.

Ficoll-Paque density gradient centrifugation was used to isolate PBMCs. The reads were generated on an Illumina NovaSeq 6000. TCRalpha and TCRbeta cDNA libraries were built by 5'RACE with constant-segment primers, adding sample barcodes and unique molecular identifiers. Trizol reagent was used to extract RNA from every sample. The libraries were amplified in two PCR steps, and the second step added a second sample barcode and Illumina TruSeq adapters. The libraries were sequenced on an Illumina NovaSeq using 2 x 150 bp paired-end reads. Concerning the study's data processing: Demultiplexing of reads and collapsing into UMI-guided consensus sequences were performed with migec v1.2.7. Using mixcr v2.1.11, UMI consensuses were aligned to TRA and TRB V and J templates and then assembled into clonotypes. A clonotype was counted as expanded or contracted only if both edgeR and NoisET called the change significant, with noise models trained on biological replicates. For edgeR calls, a false discovery rate-adjusted p below 0.01 and a log2 fold-change threshold of 1 were applied. As an exploratory analysis of dynamics, PCA with hierarchical clustering was applied to max-normalized trajectories of the 1000 most abundant clonotypes. Separately sequenced CD4+ and CD8+ repertoires were used to assign the CD4 or CD8 phenotype of responding clones. Through fastp at Q25 and MiXCR, TCRdb rebuilt clones from the public reads, retaining in-frame beta chains. Rows are unified per CDR3 protein, each entry keeping the most common DNA and genes. The V and J calls and clone size come from TCRdb's table, not from the authors' own analysis. The sample table records about 110,000 distinct CDR3 sequences; about an eighth of these occur just once. Together, the top ten hold around 30% of the sample.

CDR1 and CDR2 are read off the germline V gene (reference sequence) as MNHNY and SVGAGI. Trimming costs V 2 bases and J 2 bases, and their ends lie 19 bases apart. The CDR3 covers 17 residues, taking in both the cysteine and the phenylalanine. The entry retains the CDR3 DNA only, 51 bases that are in frame from base 1. This clonotype was found a few times. This receptor's antigen is unknown. The record has no base qualities; no much larger clone is one base away. Sequenced input: PBMCs or a T cell subset sorted from them (not recorded which). The TCR originated in an adult woman who had mild COVID-19 (a few samples of this study predate the infection). The sample titles of this study are shuffled in the database, so cell type and time point are left out; the donor was told from shared clones. The chain is assembled from TRBV6-6 and TRBJ2-7; TRBD1 is a weak D gene call, 8 bases matching. The CDR3 in this case is CASSYPPNRGGTYEQYF. The base sequence is TGTGCCAGCAGTTACCCGCCCAACAGGGGGGGGACCTACGAGCAGTACTTC.